The 15 T cell receptor beta chains below all came from one sample that was sequenced in a study of blood T cells in healthy people across ages. A sample-barcoded 5' primer and a J-beta primer mix were used in a second PCR of roughly 6 to 11 cycles. TCRdb reanalysed the 5' RACE reads using MiXCR and keeps one entry per CDR3 protein. Altogether about 800,000 distinct CDR3 sequences are present, 25% being singletons, with the ten largest covering under 4.5%. The same sample was also used in a study of T cells of mothers and their children.

Sequencing input: blood. These receptors came from a boy younger than 18 in good health.

This clonotype occurred a few times. This sequence joins TRBV5-1 and TRBJ2-2; TRBD1 aligns across 9 bases. The CDR3 is 17 residues long. V shed 4 bases, J shed 9 bases, and the junction held 16 bases outside the gene matches. Germline CDR1 SGHRS, CDR2 YFSETQ. CDR3 sequence: CASSPDRGKASGRELFF. The CDR3, as DNA: TGCGCCAGCAGCCCGGACAGGGGCAAGGCAAGTGGCCGGGAGCTGTTTTTT.

This clonotype turned up a few times. The chain combines TRBV29-1 with TRBJ2-1; D uncertain. V was cut by 3 bases and J by 5 bases, with 5 bases left in between. Germline V lookup: CDR1 SQVTM, CDR2 ANQGSEA. The CDR3 sequence is 11 residues long. CDR3 amino acids: CSVDPNNEQFF. Written as DNA, the CDR3 is TGCAGCGTTGACCCCAACAATGAGCAGTTCTTC.

There are a few counts of this clonotype. The gene calls are TRBV5-1 and TRBJ2-5; D perhaps matches TRBD2 (6 bases). CDR1 and CDR2 (germline): SGHRS, YFSETQ. This CDR3 has 16 amino acids. With 0 bases removed from V and 5 bases from J, the gap between germline ends came to 17 bases. In DNA form, the CDR3 reads TGCGCCAGCAGCTTGGATGGTGAGGCTGGGAGGGAGACCCAGTACTTC. This gives the protein CASSLDGEAGRETQYF.

The gene calls are TRBV3-1 and TRBJ2-3, with no clear D. Between the trimmed V and J ends, which lost 0 bases and 3 bases, there was a span of 16 bases. Germline V CDR1 and CDR2: LGHDT, YNNKEL (reference sequence). The CDR3 is 17 residues long. The CDR3 bases are TGTGCCAGCAGCCAAGATGGGTCCTGGCTATGGACAGATACGCAGTATTTT. It specifies CASSQDGSWLWTDTQYF.

There are a few counts of this clonotype. The CDR3 DNA sequence: TGTGCCAGTAGTATAGGCCTTATCGGGCTTTCCTACAATGAGCAGTTCTTC. Its protein product is CASSIGLIGLSYNEQFF. The chain couples TRBV19 to TRBJ2-1; no firm D call. The CDR3 is 17 amino acids. Germline CDR1 reads LNHDA; CDR2 reads SQIVND (reference sequence). V was pared by 1 base and J by 1 base, with 14 bases between.

This clonotype was seen ten or more times. J is TRBJ2-4 and V is TRBV4-1, with 10 positions matching TRBD1. The CDR3 has 16 amino acids. Germline assignment: CDR1 MGHRA and CDR2 YSYEKL. The J segment lost 1 base and the V segment lost 4 bases, leaving 4 bases of the junction unmatched. The CDR3 loop reads CASSRDRGTAKNIQYF. The CDR3 DNA follows: TGCGCCAGCAGCCGGGACAGGGGAACTGCCAAAAACATTCAGTACTTC.

V is TRBV2 and J is TRBJ2-7; D may correspond to TRBD1 or TRBD2 (5 bases each). Germline V lookup: CDR1 SNHLY, CDR2 FYNNEI. The V end was cut by 3 bases, the J end by 1 base, with 10 bases between. CDR3 length: 14 amino acids. In DNA, the CDR3 is TGTGCCAGCAGTGATGGGGGTGGGTCCTACGAGCAGTACTTC. Translated, it gives CASSDGGGSYEQYF.

This clonotype was seen more than once but under ten times. This chain links TRBV7-2 with TRBJ1-5, with 7 bases identical to TRBD1. The CDR3 extends over 16 amino acids. Per germline, CDR1 SGHTA and CDR2 FQGNSA. The V and J ends lost 5 bases and 0 bases, in that order; junction bases with no gene match: 7. In DNA, the CDR3 is TGTGCCAGCAGCATCCGCCGGGACAGTAGCAATCAGCCCCAGCATTTT. Its protein product is CASSIRRDSSNQPQHF.

This clonotype was detected only a few times. The chain employs TRBV20-1 and TRBJ2-5; 9 positions match TRBD1. TRBJ2-7 explains the end of the DNA better; the J call may be wrong. This CDR3 contains 15 residues. CDR1 is DFQATT, CDR2 SNEGSKA, per germline (reference sequence). The CDR3 DNA reads TGCAGTGTAGACAGCGAGGGACAGGGTTCCCACGAGCAGTACTTC. It specifies CSVDSEGQGSHEQYF.

The CDR3 sequence is CASSFTGPGANVLTF. CDR3 bases: TGTGCCAGCAGCTTCACAGGGCCCGGGGCCAACGTCCTGACTTTC. This sequence joins TRBV7-2 and TRBJ2-6; tentatively, D is TRBD1 (6 bases). Germline assignment: CDR1 SGHTA and CDR2 FQGNSA. V was cut by 3 bases and J by 4 bases, with 10 bases left in between. The CDR3 spans 15 residues.

This clonotype was found a few times. The chain has TRBV10-3 and TRBJ2-5; D unclear. CDR3 length: 14 amino acids. Trimming pared 4 bases from V and 7 bases from J, leaving 16 bases between. Germline lookup yields CDR1 ENHRY and CDR2 SYGVKD. The CDR3 spells CAISAVEQPGTQYF. Written as DNA, the CDR3 is TGTGCCATCAGTGCGGTTGAACAGCCAGGGACCCAGTACTTC.

V gene TRBV20-1 combines with J gene TRBJ1-5; the match to TRBD1 covers 7 bases. Germline CDR1 DFQATT, CDR2 SNEGSKA (reference sequence). CDR3 length equals 15 residues. Unmatched junction bases numbered 8, after V lost 5 bases and J lost 1 base. The CDR3 is CSAARTGESNQPQHF. DNA for the CDR3: TGCAGTGCTGCCCGGACAGGAGAGAGCAATCAGCCCCAGCATTTT.

DNA of the CDR3: TGTGCCAGCAGACGGAGGGGGTATGGTGGCTACACCTTC. It yields the protein CASRRRGYGGYTF. The chain combines TRBV28 with TRBJ1-2; the D gene is possibly TRBD1 (6 bases). CDR3 length: 13 residues. CDR1 is MDHEN, CDR2 SYDVKM, per germline. V was clipped by 6 bases and J by 7 bases, with 15 bases between them.

The rearrangement links TRBV25-1 to TRBJ2-1; D may correspond to TRBD1 or TRBD2 (5 bases each). Germline CDR1 reads MGHDK; CDR2 reads SYGVNS. The CDR3 consists of 19 residues. Trimming stripped 4 bases from V and 3 bases from J, with 25 bases between. Here the CDR3 DNA reads TGTGCCAGCAGTGGGGGCGTACGGCTAGCCCCGCAACTCTACAATGAGCAGTTCTTC. It yields the protein CASSGGVRLAPQLYNEQFF.

The V and J genes are TRBV18 and TRBJ2-1, with a tentative D call TRBD2 (6 bases). This CDR3 comprises 15 residues. Trimming stripped 2 bases from V and 5 bases from J, with 13 bases between. The germline V gene has CDR1 KGHSH and CDR2 LQKENI. The CDR3 sequence is CASSPWSGHHNEQFF. DNA of the CDR3: TGTGCCAGCTCACCATGGAGCGGGCATCACAATGAGCAGTTCTTC.